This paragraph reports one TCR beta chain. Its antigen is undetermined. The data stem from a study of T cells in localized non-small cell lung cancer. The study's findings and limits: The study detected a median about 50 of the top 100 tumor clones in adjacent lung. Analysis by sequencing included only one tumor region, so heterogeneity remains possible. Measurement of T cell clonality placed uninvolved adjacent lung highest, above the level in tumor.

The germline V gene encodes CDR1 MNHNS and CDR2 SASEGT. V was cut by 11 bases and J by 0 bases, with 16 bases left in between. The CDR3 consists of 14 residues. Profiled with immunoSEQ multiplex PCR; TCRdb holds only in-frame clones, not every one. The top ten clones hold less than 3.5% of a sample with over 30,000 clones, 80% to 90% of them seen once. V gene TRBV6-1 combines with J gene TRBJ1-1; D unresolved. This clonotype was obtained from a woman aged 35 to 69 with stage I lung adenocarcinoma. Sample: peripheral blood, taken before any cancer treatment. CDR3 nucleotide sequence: TGTGCCCACAGCGGGCGATCGATGAACACTGAAGCTTTCTTT. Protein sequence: CAHSGRSMNTEAFF.